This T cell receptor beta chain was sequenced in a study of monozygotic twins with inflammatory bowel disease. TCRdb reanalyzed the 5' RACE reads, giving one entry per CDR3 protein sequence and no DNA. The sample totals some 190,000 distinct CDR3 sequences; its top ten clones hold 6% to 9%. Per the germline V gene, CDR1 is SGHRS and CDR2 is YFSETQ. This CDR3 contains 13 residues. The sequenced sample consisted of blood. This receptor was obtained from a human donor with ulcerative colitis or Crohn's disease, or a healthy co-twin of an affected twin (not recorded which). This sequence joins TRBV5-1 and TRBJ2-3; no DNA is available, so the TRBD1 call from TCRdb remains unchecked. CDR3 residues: CASSSGQGDTQYF.